This T cell receptor beta chain derives from a study of T cells in Graves' hyperthyroidism and ophthalmopathy. Fresh 10 ml peripheral blood yielded PBMCs. CDR3 length equals 14 residues. Looked up from germline, CDR1 is DFQATT and CDR2 is SNEGSKA (reference sequence). V lost 3 bases to trimming and J lost 6 bases; unmatched junction nucleotides: 3. At least ten counts were recorded for this clonotype. Researchers amplified the TCR beta CDR3 regions from RNA transcripts. Using the HTBI primer set, a first-round RT-PCR was run on the TCR CDR3. From the multiplex PCR reads, TCRdb called clonotypes with MiXCR, one entry per CDR3 protein. Of about 640,000 distinct CDR3 sequences in the sample, less than 25% were seen once.

The gene calls are TRBV20-1 and TRBJ2-1; 12 nucleotides line up with TRBD2. This receptor was identified in a young man with Graves' ophthalmopathy. Source material: blood. In DNA, the CDR3 is TGCAGTGCTAGGCCTAGCGGGAGGGGCAATGAGCAGTTCTTC. It encodes CSARPSGRGNEQFF.